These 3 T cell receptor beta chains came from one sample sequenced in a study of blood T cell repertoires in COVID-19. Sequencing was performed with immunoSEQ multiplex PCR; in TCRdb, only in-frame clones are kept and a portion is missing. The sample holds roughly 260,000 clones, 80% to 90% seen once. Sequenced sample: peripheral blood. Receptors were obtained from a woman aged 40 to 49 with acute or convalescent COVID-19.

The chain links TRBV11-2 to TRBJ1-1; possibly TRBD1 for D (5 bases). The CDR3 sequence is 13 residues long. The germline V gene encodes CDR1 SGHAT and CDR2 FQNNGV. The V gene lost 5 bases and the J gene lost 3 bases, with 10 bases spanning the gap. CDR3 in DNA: TGTGCCAGCAGCCGGGGGAGGGACACTGAAGCTTTCTTT. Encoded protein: CASSRGRDTEAFF. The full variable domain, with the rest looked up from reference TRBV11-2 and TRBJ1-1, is EAGVAQSPRYKIIEKRQSVAFWCNPISGHATLYWYQQILGQGPKLLIQFQNNGVVDDSQLPKDRFSAERLKGVDSTLKIQPAKLEDSAVYLCASSRGRDTEAFFGQGTRLTVV.

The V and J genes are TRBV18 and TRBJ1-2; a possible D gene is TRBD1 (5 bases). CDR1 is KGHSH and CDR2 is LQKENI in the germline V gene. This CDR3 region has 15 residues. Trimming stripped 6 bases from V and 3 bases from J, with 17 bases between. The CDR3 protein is CASSPRRTGDYGYTF. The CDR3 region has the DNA TGTGCCAGCTCGCCCCGACGAACAGGAGACTATGGCTACACCTTC.

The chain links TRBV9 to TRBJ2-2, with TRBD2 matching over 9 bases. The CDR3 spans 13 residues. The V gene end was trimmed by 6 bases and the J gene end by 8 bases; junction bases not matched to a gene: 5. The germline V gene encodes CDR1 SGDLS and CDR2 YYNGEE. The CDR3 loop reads CASNGLARGELFF. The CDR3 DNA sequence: TGTGCCAGCAATGGACTAGCGAGAGGGGAGCTGTTTTTT.